This T cell receptor (beta chain) was obtained from a study of spatial heterogeneity in lung cancer. Time point described: sample taken at primary tumor resection. Sequencing covered unsorted whole RNA taken from tumor, nontumor lung or frozen PBMC. The study's findings and limits: When ubiquitous and regional expanded TCRs were counted, their numbers tracked ubiquitous and regional nonsynonymous mutations, respectively. Tracking of tumor mutation counts was seen in expanded intratumoral alpha and beta TCR counts.

Germline CDR1 reads MNHNS; CDR2 reads SASEGT. The CDR3 is 13 amino acids. V was pared by 0 bases and J by 8 bases, with 10 bases between. This clonotype showed up many times. Antigen specificity is unknown. This beta chain slipped into a library made for alpha chains as a stray read, so its size is not meaningful. Using its own MiXCR run on the 5' RACE reads, TCRdb lists one record per CDR3 protein. This repertoire shows 11,000 to 15,000 distinct CDR3 sequences, roughly 4.7% found once; its top ten account for 15% to 20%. The material was lung tumor tissue, obtained at surgery. This chain links TRBV6-1 with TRBJ1-2; the D gene is possibly TRBD1 (5 bases). This sequence was found in a female donor with early-stage non-small cell lung cancer. The chain's CDR3 is CASSEAAGRGYTF. In DNA, the CDR3 is TGTGCCAGCAGTGAAGCGGCAGGGCGAGGCTACACCTTC.